This T cell receptor beta chain was profiled in a study of blood T cell repertoires in COVID-19. The wider study: The cDNA or gDNA used as material had been derived from T cells, B-cell-depleted T cells, or PBMCs.

Sequenced by immunoSEQ multiplex PCR; TCRdb stores in-frame clones only, minus some. The sample includes about 430,000 clones, approximately 92% of them seen just once. V gave up 5 bases and J gave up 2 bases; unmatched junction bases: 2. This CDR3 is 14 amino acids long. Germline CDR1 and CDR2: MNHEY and SVGEGT. In this sample, this clone turned up once. The receptor was derived from a man aged 30 to 45 who had recovered from COVID-19. This rearrangement joins TRBV6-2 or TRBV6-3 to TRBJ2-7; 11 bases fit TRBD1. The sequenced material came from PBMCs or T cells enriched from blood (not recorded which). CDR3 in DNA: TGTGCCAGCAGTCCGGGACAGGGGGCCTACGAGCAGTACTTC. It yields the protein CASSPGQGAYEQYF.